This T cell receptor (beta chain) comes out of a study of T-cell reconstitution after alpha-beta-depleted transplantation in children. Unique molecular identifiers featured in how the TCRbeta library was prepared. TCRdb re-analysed the PCR reads in MiXCR, keeping a single row per CDR3 protein. The sample carries around 240,000 distinct CDR3 sequences, about 9.6% recorded once. Trimming took 2 bases from V and 2 from J, leaving 15 bases between them. This CDR3 spans 16 amino acids. The germline gives CDR1 SGHAT, CDR2 FQNNGV. This clonotype showed up many times. The chain has TRBV11-2 and TRBJ2-5; tentative D call: TRBD2 (6 bases). This sequence originates from a human donor who donated a stem cell graft to a child with SCID. Sample: PBMCs from the stem cell graft donor, taken from the stem cell graft. The CDR3 DNA sequence: TGTGCCAGCAGCTTATCTACCGGAGGGTCTCAAGAGACCCAGTACTTC. It specifies CASSLSTGGSQETQYF.